The 26 T cell receptor beta chains in this list originate from one sample, sequenced in a study of T cells in narcolepsy. The assay was immunoSEQ multiplex PCR, and TCRdb's table has in-frame clones only and misses some. The data hold 30,000 to 35,000 clones, with around 86% observed a single time. The specimen was CD45RA- memory CD4+ T cells from PBMCs. These receptors all come from a human donor with narcolepsy.

V is TRBV10-1 and J is TRBJ2-3; D uncertain. Between the trimmed V and J ends, which lost 3 bases and 1 base, there was a span of 8 bases. This CDR3 is 14 amino acids long. Germline CDR1 WNHNN, CDR2 SYGVQD (reference sequence). CDR3 protein: CASSEVGGTDTQYF. In DNA form, the CDR3 reads TGCGCCAGCAGTGAAGTTGGGGGCACAGATACGCAGTATTTT.

The chain carries TRBV7-9 and TRBJ2-1, with D possibly being TRBD1 (6 bases). In germline, CDR1 is SEHNR, CDR2 FQNEAQ (reference sequence). The CDR3 is 15 amino acids. Deletions cut 1 base from V and 7 bases from J, with 14 bases between. CDR3 in amino acids: CASSLGRTDTNEQFF. The CDR3 DNA reads as TGTGCCAGCAGCTTAGGGAGGACAGATACGAATGAGCAGTTCTTC.

The chain recombines TRBV30 with TRBJ1-4; D is undetermined. The CDR3 consists of 12 residues. V dropped 0 bases and J dropped 10 bases, with 9 bases sitting between them. CDR1 and CDR2 from the germline V gene are GTSNPN and SVGIG (reference sequence). This CDR3 is CAWSVPERKLFF. In DNA, the CDR3 is TGTGCCTGGAGTGTACCGGAACGAAAACTGTTTTTT. The full variable domain, its missing parts supplied by reference TRBV30 and TRBJ1-4, is SQTIHQWPATLVQPVGSPLSLECTVEGTSNPNLYWYRQAAGRGLQLLFYSVGIGQISSEVPQNLSASRPQDRQFILSSKKLLLSDSGFYLCAWSVPERKLFFGSGTQLSVL.

The rearrangement joins TRBV7-6 to TRBJ2-1; 8 nucleotides line up with TRBD1. The V segment lost 5 bases and the J segment 7 bases; nucleotides outside the gene matches: 10. The CDR3 is made up of 15 amino acids. Germline CDR1 is SGHVS and CDR2 is FNYEAQ. The chain's CDR3 is CASSTGQGHQNEQFF. CDR3 in DNA: TGTGCCAGCAGCACCGGACAGGGCCACCAAAATGAGCAGTTCTTC.

This clone was observed a handful of times. The rearrangement joins TRBV2 to TRBJ2-1; D is undetermined. CDR1 SNHLY and CDR2 FYNNEI come from the germline V gene. Trimming left V 7 bases short and J 0 bases short, with 16 bases between. This CDR3 comprises 16 residues. In nucleotides, the CDR3 is TGTGCCAGCACCAAACGAATGAGGAGCTCCTACAATGAGCAGTTCTTC. It translates to CASTKRMRSSYNEQFF.

This chain joins TRBV19 and TRBJ2-7; no clear D. This CDR3 comprises 13 residues. Germline V CDR1 and CDR2: LNHDA, SQIVND (reference sequence). Trimming removed 6 bases from V and 0 bases from J, with 9 bases in between. The CDR3 sequence is CASSSSYSYEQYF. The DNA of the CDR3 is TGTGCCAGTAGCTCAAGTTACTCCTACGAGCAGTACTTC.

V is TRBV7-2 and J is TRBJ2-2; D possibly uses TRBD1 or TRBD2 (5 bases each). The V end was cut by 3 bases, the J end by 4 bases, with 15 bases between. CDR3 size: 16 residues. Germline V CDR1 and CDR2: SGHTA, FQGNSA. The CDR3, as DNA: TGTGCCAGCAGCTTTGGGGCCATCGGGGTCACCGGGGAGCTGTTTTTT. Its protein product is CASSFGAIGVTGELFF.

The V gene is TRBV29-1, the J gene TRBJ2-1; D is possibly TRBD1 or TRBD2 (6 bases each). CDR1 is SQVTM, CDR2 ANQGSEA, per germline. Trimming took 7 bases from V and 6 from J, leaving 16 bases between them. This CDR3 is built from 13 residues. The chain's CDR3 is CSALRLGGNEQFF. The CDR3 DNA is TGCAGCGCCCTACGACTAGGGGGCAATGAGCAGTTCTTC.

This clone was counted once. The CDR3 region is CASSIGPSREQFF. CDR3 DNA: TGTGCCAGTAGTATTGGCCCTTCCCGGGAGCAGTTCTTC. The chain uses TRBV19 and TRBJ2-1; D gene ambiguous. V was shortened by 3 bases and J by 10 bases, with 13 bases between the two germline ends. This CDR3 contains 13 residues. The germline gives CDR1 LNHDA, CDR2 SQIVND (reference sequence).

The rearrangement joins TRBV6-6 to TRBJ2-7; 8 bases fit TRBD1. Germline V gene data show CDR1 as MNHNY and CDR2 as SVGAGI (reference sequence). This CDR3 has 15 residues. V lost 5 bases to trimming and J lost 9 bases; unmatched junction nucleotides: 15. The CDR3 DNA reads as TGTGCCAGCAGTGACGCTACAGGGGGGTATGCGGGGCAGTACTTC. The encoded protein is CASSDATGGYAGQYF.

The chain links TRBV27 to TRBJ1-5; maybe TRBD1 (6 bases). The CDR3 has 13 amino acids. The V and J ends lost 5 bases and 6 bases respectively, with 11 bases between them. In germline, CDR1 is MNHEY, CDR2 SMNVEV (reference sequence). In DNA, the CDR3 is TGTGCCAGCAGTCGACAGGTAACTCAGCCCCAGCATTTT. The encoded protein is CASSRQVTQPQHF.

The V gene is TRBV9, the J gene TRBJ2-1, with D hard to call. V lost 3 bases to trimming and J lost 9 bases, with 13 bases between them. The CDR3 contains 13 residues. Looked up from germline, CDR1 is SGDLS and CDR2 is YYNGEE. As DNA, the CDR3 is TGTGCCAGCAGCGAGGTGGGTACGGGTGAGCAGTTCTTC. As protein: CASSEVGTGEQFF.

Comment on this clone: Other DNA sequences in the sample encode the same CDR3. This chain links TRBV10-3 with TRBJ1-4; the match to TRBD1 covers 8 bases. The junction had 7 bases not matched to a gene; V was cut back by 0 bases and J by 7 bases. The germline gives CDR1 ENHRY, CDR2 SYGVKD. This CDR3 spans 16 amino acids. CDR3: CAISESNRRGREKLFF. CDR3 nucleotides: TGTGCCATCAGTGAGTCAAATCGCAGGGGGCGTGAAAAACTGTTTTTT.

The rearrangement joins TRBV11-3 to TRBJ2-7, with TRBD1 matching over 9 bases. CDR3 length: 14 amino acids. Germline V lookup: CDR1 SGHNT, CDR2 YENEEA. J gave up 4 bases and V 4 bases, and 5 bases lay outside the gene matches. CDR3 nucleotides: TGTGCCAGCAGCTCGACCGGGACAGGGTACGAGCAGTACTTC. Translated, it gives CASSSTGTGYEQYF. The whole variable domain, remainder taken from reference TRBV11-3 and TRBJ2-7, is EAGVVQSPRYKIIEKKQPVAFWCNPISGHNTLYWYLQNLGQGPELLIRYENEEAVDDSQLPKDRFSAERLKGVDSTLKIQPAELGDSAVYLCASSSTGTGYEQYFGPGTRLTVT.

J is TRBJ1-4 and V is TRBV5-1; weak D call: TRBD1 (5 bases). V lost 0 bases and J lost 5, with 8 bases in between. The germline V gene encodes CDR1 SGHRS and CDR2 YFSETQ. CDR3 length: 14 amino acids. CDR3: CASSLGGGNEKLFF. The CDR3 DNA reads as TGCGCCAGCAGCTTGGGCGGGGGAAATGAAAAACTGTTTTTT.

The chain carries TRBV7-2 and TRBJ1-5; no reliable D call. V dropped 3 bases and J dropped 5 bases, with 8 bases sitting between them. The germline gives CDR1 SGHTA, CDR2 FQGNSA. The CDR3 contains 13 residues. The CDR3 is CASSLRRDQPQHF. CDR3 nucleotide sequence: TGTGCCAGCAGCTTGCGGCGGGATCAGCCCCAGCATTTT.

The chain recombines TRBV19 with TRBJ1-5, with D uncertain. The CDR3 contains 14 residues. Germline V lookup: CDR1 LNHDA, CDR2 SQIVND (reference sequence). V was clipped by 3 bases and J by 5 bases, with 11 bases between them. The CDR3 nucleotides are TGTGCCAGTAGTATCTTATCCCCGGATCAGCCCCAGCATTTT. It codes for CASSILSPDQPQHF.

The chain combines TRBV18 with TRBJ1-1; 7 bases line up with TRBD1. Germline trimming cut 5 bases from V and 0 bases from J; bases unmatched to any gene: 0. This CDR3 is 13 amino acids long. Germline V gene lookup returns CDR1 KGHSH and CDR2 LQKENI. CDR3 sequence (DNA): TGTGCCAGCTCAGGGACAGTGAACACTGAAGCTTTCTTT. Translated: CASSGTVNTEAFF.

The chain employs TRBV6-4 and TRBJ2-2, with TRBD2 identical over 8 bases. Germline V gene sequence: CDR1 MRHNA, CDR2 SNTAGT. CDR3 length: 17 residues. V gave up 2 bases and J gave up 6 bases; unmatched junction bases: 11. The CDR3 here is CASSDRSGGLPPGELFF. The CDR3 DNA is TGTGCCAGCAGTGACCGAAGCGGGGGCCTCCCACCCGGGGAGCTGTTTTTT.

This rearrangement joins TRBV2 to TRBJ2-4; D is ambiguous. Trimming cost V 3 bases and J 0 bases, with 18 bases left between them. There are 18 residues in the CDR3. CDR1 and CDR2 (germline): SNHLY, FYNNEI. The CDR3 DNA reads as TGTGCCAGCAGTGATTTAGGCATTGGACCATTAGCCAAAAACATTCAGTACTTC. This gives the protein CASSDLGIGPLAKNIQYF. The complete variable domain, with remaining parts taken from reference TRBV2 and TRBJ2-4, reads EPEVTQTPSHQVTQMGQEVILRCVPISNHLYFYWYRQILGQKVEFLVSFYNNEISEKSEIFDDQFSVERPDGSNFTLKIRSTKLEDSAMYFCASSDLGIGPLAKNIQYFGAGTRLSVL.

This chain connects TRBV6-1 to TRBJ1-2, with a tentative D call TRBD1 (6 bases). The CDR3 sequence is 15 residues long. The V gene's germline CDR1 is MNHNS and CDR2 SASEGT. Trimming removed 6 bases from V and 0 bases from J, with 14 bases in between. This CDR3 reads CASRNRDTTNYGYTF. CDR3 bases: TGTGCCAGCAGGAACCGGGACACAACTAACTATGGCTACACCTTC.

This chain connects TRBV18 to TRBJ2-7; D unresolved. The CDR3 has 13 residues. Trimming took 3 bases from V and 5 from J, leaving 11 bases between them. Germline loops: CDR1 KGHSH, CDR2 LQKENI. The CDR3 DNA follows: TGTGCCAGCTCACCCCTTCGGTGGGACGAGCAGTACTTC. Translated: CASSPLRWDEQYF.

This clone was detected once. V usage is TRBV28 and J usage is TRBJ2-5; D ambiguous. The J call may not be correct, given that the DNA end is closer to TRBJ2-7. The CDR3 extends over 12 amino acids. Germline V gives CDR1 MDHEN, CDR2 SYDVKM. The CDR3 spells CASSLYGYEQYF. The CDR3 nucleotides are TGTGCCAGCAGTTTATACGGGTACGAGCAGTACTTC.

This chain connects TRBV7-9 to TRBJ2-5; 10 nucleotides align to TRBD2. Per the germline V gene, CDR1 is SEHNR and CDR2 is FQNEAQ (reference sequence). There are 15 residues in the CDR3. With V trimmed by 2 bases and J by 4 bases, 4 bases remained unmatched. The CDR3, as DNA: TGTGCCAGCAGCTTAACGCCTAGCGGGGGAGAGACCCAGTACTTC. Amino acid sequence: CASSLTPSGGETQYF.

This rearrangement joins TRBV10-3 to TRBJ1-5, with D unclear. CDR1 ENHRY and CDR2 SYGVKD come from the germline V gene. The CDR3 runs 14 residues. The V and J ends lost 10 bases and 0 bases respectively, with 13 bases between them. CDR3 region: CASSMKNSNQPQHF. Here the CDR3 DNA reads TGTGCCAGCTCGATGAAAAATAGCAATCAGCCCCAGCATTTT.

The DNA of the CDR3 is TGTGCCATCAGTGAAGACGGGAGAGGAGAGACCCAGTACTTC. The encoded protein is CAISEDGRGETQYF. The J gene is TRBJ2-5, the V gene TRBV10-3; possibly TRBD2 for D (6 bases). Germline lookup yields CDR1 ENHRY and CDR2 SYGVKD. The CDR3 is 14 residues long. Trimming left V 3 bases short and J 4 bases short, with 12 bases between.